This T cell receptor (beta chain) was found in a study of T-cell reconstitution after alpha-beta-depleted transplantation in children. Unique molecular identifiers were incorporated when the TCRbeta library was constructed. TCRdb processed the PCR reads anew with MiXCR; each CDR3 protein has one entry. The data contain about 540,000 distinct CDR3 sequences, around 16% of them singletons. CDR3 size: 13 residues. CDR1 and CDR2 (germline): SEHNR, FQNEAQ (reference sequence). The V end lost 4 bases, the J end lost 11 bases, and 15 bases lay between the germline ends. The origin of this receptor is a human donor who donated a stem cell graft to a child with acute lymphoblastic leukemia. The chain combines TRBV7-9 with TRBJ2-1, with D maybe TRBD1 (5 bases). Sample: PBMCs from the stem cell graft donor, taken from the stem cell graft. The CDR3 protein is CASSWPLLDKQFF. As DNA, the CDR3 is TGTGCCAGCAGCTGGCCCCTACTGGACAAGCAGTTCTTC.